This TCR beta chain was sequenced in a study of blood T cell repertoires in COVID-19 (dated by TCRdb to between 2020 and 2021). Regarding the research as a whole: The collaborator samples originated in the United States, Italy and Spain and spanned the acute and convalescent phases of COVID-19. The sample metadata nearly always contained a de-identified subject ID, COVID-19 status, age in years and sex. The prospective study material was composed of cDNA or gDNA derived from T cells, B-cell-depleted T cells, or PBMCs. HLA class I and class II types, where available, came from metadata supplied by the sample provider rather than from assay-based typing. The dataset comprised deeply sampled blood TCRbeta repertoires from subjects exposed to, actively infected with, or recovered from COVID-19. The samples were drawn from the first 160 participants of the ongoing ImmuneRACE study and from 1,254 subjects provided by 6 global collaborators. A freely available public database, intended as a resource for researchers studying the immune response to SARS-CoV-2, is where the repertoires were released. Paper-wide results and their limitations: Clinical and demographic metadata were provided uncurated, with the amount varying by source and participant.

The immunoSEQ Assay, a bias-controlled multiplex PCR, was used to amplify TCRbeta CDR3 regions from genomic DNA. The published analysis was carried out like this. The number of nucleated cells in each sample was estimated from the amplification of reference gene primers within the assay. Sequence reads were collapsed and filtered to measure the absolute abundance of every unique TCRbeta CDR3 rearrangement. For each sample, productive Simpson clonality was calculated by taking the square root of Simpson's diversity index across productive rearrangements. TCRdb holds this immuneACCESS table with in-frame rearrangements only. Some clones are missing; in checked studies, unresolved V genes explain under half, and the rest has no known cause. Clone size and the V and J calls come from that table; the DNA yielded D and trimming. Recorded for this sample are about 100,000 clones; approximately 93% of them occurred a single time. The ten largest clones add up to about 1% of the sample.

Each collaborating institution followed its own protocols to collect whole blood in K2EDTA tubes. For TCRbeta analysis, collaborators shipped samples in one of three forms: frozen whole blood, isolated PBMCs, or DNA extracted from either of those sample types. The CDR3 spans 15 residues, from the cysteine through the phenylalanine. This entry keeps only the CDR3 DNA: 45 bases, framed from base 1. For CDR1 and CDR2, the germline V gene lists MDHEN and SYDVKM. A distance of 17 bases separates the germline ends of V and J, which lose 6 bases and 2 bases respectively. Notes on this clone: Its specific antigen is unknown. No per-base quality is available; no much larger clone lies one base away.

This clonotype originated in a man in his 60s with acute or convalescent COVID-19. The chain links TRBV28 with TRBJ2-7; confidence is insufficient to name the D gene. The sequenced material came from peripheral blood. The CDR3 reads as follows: CASRTHSEAAYEQYF. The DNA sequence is TGTGCCAGCAGAACGCACTCCGAGGCAGCCTACGAGCAGTACTTC.